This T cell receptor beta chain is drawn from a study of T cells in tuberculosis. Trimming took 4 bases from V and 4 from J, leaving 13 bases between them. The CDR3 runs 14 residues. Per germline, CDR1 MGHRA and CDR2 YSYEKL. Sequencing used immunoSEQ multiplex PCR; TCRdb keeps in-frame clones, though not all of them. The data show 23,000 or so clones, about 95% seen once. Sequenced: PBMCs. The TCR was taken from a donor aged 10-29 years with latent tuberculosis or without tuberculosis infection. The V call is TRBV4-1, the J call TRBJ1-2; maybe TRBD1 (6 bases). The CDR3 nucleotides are TGCGCCAGCAGCCTAAGGACAGCAGGCTATGGCTACACCTTC. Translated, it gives CASSLRTAGYGYTF.